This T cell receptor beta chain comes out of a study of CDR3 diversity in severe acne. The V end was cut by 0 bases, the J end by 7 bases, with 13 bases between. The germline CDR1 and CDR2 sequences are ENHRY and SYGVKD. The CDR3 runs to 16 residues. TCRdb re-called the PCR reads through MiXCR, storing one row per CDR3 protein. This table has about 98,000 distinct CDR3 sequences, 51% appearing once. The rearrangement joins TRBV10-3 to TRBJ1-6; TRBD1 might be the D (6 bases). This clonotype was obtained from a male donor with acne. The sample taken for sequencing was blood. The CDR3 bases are TGTGCCATCAGTGAGTCGGGCGGCAGGGGAAATTCACCCCTCCACTTT. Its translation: CAISESGGRGNSPLHF.